This T cell receptor beta chain was profiled in a study of cytomegalovirus exposure and HLA in healthy donors. Study-wide results and limits: A later analysis found common viral pathogens apparently linked to several of the most significant clusters. The study listed under 200 cytomegalovirus-associated TCR beta chains.

The PCR used 60 Vbeta and 13 Jbeta primers. How the authors handled the data: An analysis that came later counted 73 million or so unique TCR beta chains, some 11 million shared. Method: immunoSEQ multiplex PCR; TCRdb's copy keeps in-frame clones and lacks some. The V and J calls and clone size come from that table; D and trimming were worked out from the DNA. In total, the table holds about 110,000 clones. The CDR3 is made up of 12 amino acids. V was trimmed by 8 bases and J by 6 bases, leaving 14 bases between them. Germline values: CDR1 LGHNA, CDR2 YNFKEQ. Of note for this clone: Its matching antigen is unknown.

The rearrangement joins TRBV4-2 to TRBJ2-7, with a weak D call TRBD2 (6 bases). The source material was PBMCs. This sequence originates from a man aged 35 to 55 in good health and CMV-seropositive. The CDR3 coding sequence is TGTGCCAGCGGTCTAGCGTACGGCGAGCAGTACTTC. It yields the protein CASGLAYGEQYF.